This TCR beta chain is drawn from a study of cytomegalovirus exposure and HLA in healthy donors. Overall study: About 85 million unique TCRs from HLA-typed donors were held in an early release of data. Study results and caveats: The authors judged a highly shared variant cluster likely a sequencing artifact. V- and J-gene trimming of TCR beta was linked (in a later analysis) to a missense DCLRE1C variant.

Regarding this clone: As yet, its antigen is unknown.

In the PCR, 60 Vbeta and 13 Jbeta primers were used. TCRdb's copy holds only in-frame clones and misses some; the assay was immunoSEQ multiplex PCR. The sample lists about 190,000 clones; roughly four fifths were seen once. Trimming removed 0 bases from V and 4 bases from J, with 15 bases in between. Germline V CDR1 and CDR2: LGHNA, YNFKEQ. The CDR3 consists of 16 residues. This sequence was found in a woman aged 18-29 years in good health and CMV-seronegative. The material sequenced was PBMCs. The chain links TRBV4-2 to TRBJ1-2; D is undetermined. The CDR3 bases are TGTGCCAGCAGCCAAGAGGTAAAGGCCGGGGTCTATGGCTACACCTTC. Protein product: CASSQEVKAGVYGYTF.